This T cell receptor beta chain was observed in a study of blood T cell repertoires in COVID-19. Data came from immunoSEQ multiplex PCR; TCRdb stores just in-frame clones and leaves some out. This table holds about 110,000 clones, 87% found once. This CDR3 is built from 14 residues. After removal of 4 bases from V and 3 bases from J, the junction contained 6 bases not matched to a gene. CDR1 and CDR2 from the germline V gene are LGHDT and YNNKEL (reference sequence). The TCR sequence derives from a human donor in a cohort sampled during active COVID-19. The chain couples TRBV3-1 (or the pseudogene TRBV3-2) to TRBJ2-7; 7 bases fit TRBD2. Sample: peripheral blood. The CDR3 sequence: CASSRLSSGYEQYF. The CDR3 DNA reads TGTGCCAGCAGCCGCCTTTCTAGCGGCTACGAGCAGTACTTC.